Following are 2 T cell receptor beta chains from one sample sequenced in a study of long-term antiretroviral therapy in people with HIV. The assay used was immunoSEQ (version v3.0), run at survey level. Produced via immunoSEQ multiplex PCR; TCRdb's table is partial and in-frame only. The data contain about 14,000 clones, 65% to 80% of them singletons. This specimen was unsorted PBMCs, taken 3.1 years after starting antiretroviral therapy. The receptors come from a man between 35 and 55 years old with HIV.

The chain uses TRBV19 and TRBJ1-2, with D perhaps TRBD1 (5 bases). The CDR3 sequence is 12 residues long. The germline V gene encodes CDR1 LNHDA and CDR2 SQIVND (reference sequence). The V end lost 7 bases, the J end lost 8 bases, and 14 bases lay between the germline ends. The CDR3 nucleotides read TGTGCCAGTATGGGGGGTTATGAGGGCTACACCTTC. This sequence encodes CASMGGYEGYTF.

The chain employs TRBV2 and TRBJ1-2; no definite D call. CDR3 length equals 13 residues. Trimming took 7 bases from V and 1 from J, leaving 10 bases between them. The germline V gene has CDR1 SNHLY and CDR2 FYNNEI. Here the CDR3 DNA reads TGTGCCAGCACCGAAGAGTTTAACTATGGCTACACCTTC. Translated: CASTEEFNYGYTF. Together with reference TRBV2 and TRBJ1-2, the CDR3 gives the full variable domain: EPEVTQTPSHQVTQMGQEVILRCVPISNHLYFYWYRQILGQKVEFLVSFYNNEISEKSEIFDDQFSVERPDGSNFTLKIRSTKLEDSAMYFCASTEEFNYGYTFGSGTRLTVV.